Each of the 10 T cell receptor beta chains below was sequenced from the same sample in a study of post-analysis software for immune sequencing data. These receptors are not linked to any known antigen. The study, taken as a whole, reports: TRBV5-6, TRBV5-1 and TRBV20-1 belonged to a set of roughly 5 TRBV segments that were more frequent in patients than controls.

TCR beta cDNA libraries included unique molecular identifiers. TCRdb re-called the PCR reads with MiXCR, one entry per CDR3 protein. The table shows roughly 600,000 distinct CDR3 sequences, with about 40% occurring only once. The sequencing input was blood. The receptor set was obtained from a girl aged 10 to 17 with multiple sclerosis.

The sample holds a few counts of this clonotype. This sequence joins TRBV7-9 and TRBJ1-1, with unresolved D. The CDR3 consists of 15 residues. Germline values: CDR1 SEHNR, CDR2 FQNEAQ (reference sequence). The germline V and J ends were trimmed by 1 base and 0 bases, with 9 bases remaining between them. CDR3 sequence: CASSLGQTLNTEAFF. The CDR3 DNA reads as TGTGCCAGCAGCTTAGGGCAGACTTTGAACACTGAAGCTTTCTTT.

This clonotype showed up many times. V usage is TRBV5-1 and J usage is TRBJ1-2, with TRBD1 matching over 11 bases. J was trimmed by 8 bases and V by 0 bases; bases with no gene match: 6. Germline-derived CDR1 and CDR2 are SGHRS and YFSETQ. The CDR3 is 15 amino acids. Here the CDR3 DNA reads TGCGCCAGCAGCTTGGATCGGACAGGGGGCAAAGGCTACACCTTC. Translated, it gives CASSLDRTGGKGYTF.

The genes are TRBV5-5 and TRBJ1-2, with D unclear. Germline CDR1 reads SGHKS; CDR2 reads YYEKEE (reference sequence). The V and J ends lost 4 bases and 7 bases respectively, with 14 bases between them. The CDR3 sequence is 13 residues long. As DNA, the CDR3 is TGTGCCAGCAGCCCGGGCCCGCCACCTGGCTACACCTTC. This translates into CASSPGPPPGYTF.

Here the CDR3 reads CSVDVQSDRARGYTF. The CDR3 DNA is TGCAGCGTTGACGTCCAGTCGGACAGGGCTCGGGGCTACACCTTC. J is TRBJ1-2 and V is TRBV29-1; 8 bases align to TRBD1. The germline gives CDR1 SQVTM, CDR2 ANQGSEA. The CDR3 covers 15 residues. Unmatched junction bases numbered 14, after V lost 3 bases and J lost 8 bases. Drawing the rest from reference TRBV29-1 and TRBJ1-2, the complete variable domain is SAVISQKPSRDICQRGTSLTIQCQVDSQVTMMFWYRQQPGQSLTLIATANQGSEATYESGFVIDKFPISRPNLTFSTLTVSNMSPEDSSIYLCSVDVQSDRARGYTFGSGTRLTVV.

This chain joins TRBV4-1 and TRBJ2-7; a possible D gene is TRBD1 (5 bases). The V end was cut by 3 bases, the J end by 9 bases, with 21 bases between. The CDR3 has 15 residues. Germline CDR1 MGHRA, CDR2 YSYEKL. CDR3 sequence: CASSHRHGHEDGQYF. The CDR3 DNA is TGCGCCAGCAGCCACCGCCATGGACACGAAGATGGGCAGTACTTC.

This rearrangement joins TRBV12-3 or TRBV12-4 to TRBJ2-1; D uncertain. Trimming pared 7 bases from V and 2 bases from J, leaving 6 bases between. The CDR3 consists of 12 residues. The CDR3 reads CASTPAYNEQFF. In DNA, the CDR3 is TGTGCCAGCACCCCTGCCTACAATGAGCAGTTCTTC.

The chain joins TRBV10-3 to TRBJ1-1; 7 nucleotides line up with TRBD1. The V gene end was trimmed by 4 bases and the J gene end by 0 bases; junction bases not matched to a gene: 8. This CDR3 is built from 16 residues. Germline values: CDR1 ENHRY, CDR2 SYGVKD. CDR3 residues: CAISGHQGDMNTEAFF. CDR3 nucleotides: TGTGCCATCAGTGGACATCAGGGGGACATGAACACTGAAGCTTTCTTT.

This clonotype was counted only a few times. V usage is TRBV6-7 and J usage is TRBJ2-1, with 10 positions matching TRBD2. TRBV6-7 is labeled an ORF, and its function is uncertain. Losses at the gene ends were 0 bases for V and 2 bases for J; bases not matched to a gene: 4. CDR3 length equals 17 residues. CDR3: CASSYSRTSGPYNEQFF. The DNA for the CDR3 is TGTGCCAGCAGTTACTCAAGGACTAGCGGACCCTACAATGAGCAGTTCTTC.

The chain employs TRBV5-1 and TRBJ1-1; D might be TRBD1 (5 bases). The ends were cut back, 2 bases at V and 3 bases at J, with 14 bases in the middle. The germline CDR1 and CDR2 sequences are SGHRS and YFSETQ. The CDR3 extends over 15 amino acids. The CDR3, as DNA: TGCGCCAGCAGCTTTAACAGGCGGGCGTACACTGAAGCTTTCTTT. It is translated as CASSFNRRAYTEAFF. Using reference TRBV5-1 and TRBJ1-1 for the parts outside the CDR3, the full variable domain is KAGVTQTPRYLIKTRGQQVTLSCSPISGHRSVSWYQQTPGQGLQFLFEYFSETQRNKGNFPGRFSGRQFSNSRSEMNVSTLELGDSALYLCASSFNRRAYTEAFFGQGTRLTVV.

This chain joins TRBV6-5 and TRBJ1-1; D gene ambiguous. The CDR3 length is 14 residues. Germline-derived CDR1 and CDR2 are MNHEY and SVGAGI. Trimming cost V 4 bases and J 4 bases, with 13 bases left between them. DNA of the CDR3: TGTGCCAGCAGTTTCCTAACACCGTCCACTGAAGCTTTCTTT. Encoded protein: CASSFLTPSTEAFF.